This T cell receptor beta chain was obtained from a study of CD8 T cells in ankylosing spondylitis (dated by TCRdb to about 2017). About the study as a whole: The study profiled T cell receptor beta repertoires in healthy donors and ankylosing spondylitis patients to find disease-linked TCR variants. The full study cohort comprised about 25 ankylosing spondylitis patients and roughly 100 healthy donors. Peripheral blood was sampled, and synovial fluid was also collected from ankylosing spondylitis patients. What the research found in general, with its limitations: Blood from ankylosing spondylitis patients appeared to be characterized by a TCR beta motif composed of under ten highly homologous amino acid variants. The disease-linked clones had a CD8+ phenotype and were found at relatively low frequencies in peripheral blood. The disease-linked clones were reported to be significantly enriched in matched synovial fluid samples from ankylosing spondylitis patients. Some TCR beta motif variants had previously been reported in synovial fluid and blood of reactive arthritis patients, which suggested common disease-initiation mechanisms.

Sequencing instrument: Illumina HiSeq 2500. Quantitative 5'-RACE with molecular barcodes was used to prepare TCR beta libraries. The authors' analysis ran thus. A new computational method, built on a probabilistic model of VDJ rearrangement, was used to identify disease-linked TCR variants. TCRdb reprocessed the public reads (quality trimming at Q25 with fastp, clone calling with MiXCR) and kept in-frame beta chains. Entries that share a CDR3 protein sequence are merged under the most common genes and DNA. The V and J calls, along with clone size, are taken from TCRdb and not from the paper's own processing. For this sample the table gives some 140,000 distinct CDR3 sequences, of which roughly 8.8% were detected only once. 7.3% of the sample goes to the ten largest clones. The sample holds many counts of this clonotype. Its antigen is unknown. Within one base of it there is no much larger clone, and no base qualities were kept.

Synovial fluid samples and blood samples obtained from the same ankylosing spondylitis patients were matched. The CDR1 and CDR2 encoded by the germline V gene are MNHEY and SVGAGI. From its cysteine to its phenylalanine, the CDR3 spans 15 amino acids. The only DNA kept is the CDR3, 45 bases in frame from the first base. V lost 4 bases and J lost 4 bases; the stretch between them is 16 bases long. The sequencing sample was made of synovial fluid, either unsorted or a sorted T cell fraction (not recorded which). The TCR comes from a male donor with ankylosing spondylitis. Recombination joined TRBV6-5 with TRBJ1-2; the D region possibly corresponds to TRBD1 (5 bases align). The nucleotide sequence is TGTGCCAGCAGTTTTAACGGGGCAGGGATCTATGGCTACACCTTC. Protein translation: CASSFNGAGIYGYTF.